The T cell receptor beta chain under discussion was sequenced for a study of regulatory T cells in long-lasting Graves disease. Time point described: newly diagnosed GD, antithyroid drugs for less than 3 months. PBMCs were the source of the RNA used for TCR sequencing. Into tubes containing EDTA, roughly 8.8 milliliters of peripheral blood were drawn. Construction of TCR beta libraries relied on iRepertoire HTBI primers and on Arm-PCR targeting CDR3 regions. TCRdb itself ran the multiplex PCR reads through MiXCR, one entry per CDR3 protein. The repertoire consists of roughly 400,000 distinct CDR3 sequences, with 14% to 15% occurring once and the leading ten covering approximately 7.8%. Germline V gene data show CDR1 as KGHSH and CDR2 as LQKENI. The trim removed 2 bases at V and 6 bases at J, leaving 3 bases unmatched. The CDR3 is made up of 14 amino acids. These data were also filed under a second study, of T cells in Graves' hyperthyroidism and ophthalmopathy.

The V and J genes are TRBV18 and TRBJ1-4; 7 nucleotides align to TRBD1. The clonotype originates from a woman aged 40 to 55 with Graves disease. Sequenced here: peripheral blood mononuclear cells (PBMCs), sampled at new diagnosis, from a patient treated with antithyroid drugs. The CDR3 sequence: CASSPNRGDEKLFF. The DNA of the CDR3 is TGTGCCAGCTCACCAAACAGGGGAGATGAAAAACTGTTTTTT.